Shown below are 20 T cell receptor beta chains from a single sample sequenced in a study of cytomegalovirus exposure and HLA in healthy donors. The PCR employed 60 Vbeta primers together with 13 Jbeta primers. Profiling relied on immunoSEQ multiplex PCR, and the TCRdb table lists in-frame clones only, not all of them. The sample includes about 140,000 clones, roughly four fifths seen only once; the top ten take more than 3%. Sequencing used PBMCs. Receptor source: a male donor in good health and CMV-seronegative.

The chain uses TRBV4-1 and TRBJ1-4, with 9 nucleotides matching TRBD1. The V and J ends lost 3 bases and 4 bases, in that order; junction bases with no gene match: 6. This CDR3 spans 16 amino acids. Germline CDR1 MGHRA, CDR2 YSYEKL. The CDR3 bases are TGCGCCAGCAGCCATGTGACAGGGGGGAATAATGAAAAACTGTTTTTT. Protein product: CASSHVTGGNNEKLFF.

This chain uses TRBV9 with TRBJ2-7; D perhaps matches TRBD2 (6 bases). The CDR3 runs to 14 residues. V was shortened by 0 bases and J by 3 bases, with 10 bases between the two germline ends. CDR1 SGDLS and CDR2 YYNGEE come from the germline V gene. The CDR3 coding sequence is TGTGCCAGCAGCGTAGGTGCGGGGATCTACGAGCAGTACTTC. It specifies CASSVGAGIYEQYF.

The V gene is TRBV28, the J gene TRBJ2-5; D ambiguous. The germline V gene has CDR1 MDHEN and CDR2 SYDVKM. V was trimmed by 3 bases and J by 4 bases, leaving 3 bases between them. This CDR3 has 11 residues. CDR3 nucleotides: TGTGCCAGCAGTTTCGGAGAGACCCAGTACTTC. Residues: CASSFGETQYF.

The chain has TRBV13 and TRBJ1-2, with D tentatively TRBD1 (5 bases). The CDR3 consists of 15 residues. V lost 4 bases to trimming and J lost 10 bases, with 22 bases between them. Germline CDR1 and CDR2: PRHDT and FYEKMQ (reference sequence). The CDR3: CASSSTPPGLRDYTF. The CDR3 DNA reads as TGTGCCAGCAGCTCCACTCCTCCGGGACTGCGGGACTACACCTTC.

This sequence joins TRBV28 and TRBJ2-7; 7 nucleotides line up with TRBD1. The germline gives CDR1 MDHEN, CDR2 SYDVKM. With 7 bases clipped from V and 5 bases from J, the junction kept 5 bases outside the gene matches. This CDR3 region has 12 residues. The CDR3: CASTSDRDEQYF. The CDR3 coding sequence is TGTGCCAGCACCTCAGACAGGGACGAGCAGTACTTC.

The chain employs TRBV4-1 and TRBJ2-2; 11 bases match TRBD1. This CDR3 is 18 amino acids long. The germline V gene encodes CDR1 MGHRA and CDR2 YSYEKL. J gave up 4 bases and V 4 bases, and 11 bases lay outside the gene matches. CDR3 coding DNA: TGCGCCAGCAGCCCTCAGCGGTCCGGGACAGGGGGCACCGGGGAGCTGTTTTTT. Translated, it gives CASSPQRSGTGGTGELFF.

This rearrangement joins TRBV18 to TRBJ1-1, with TRBD1 identical over 7 bases. After removal of 5 bases from V and 5 bases from J, the junction contained 8 bases not matched to a gene. CDR1 is KGHSH and CDR2 is LQKENI in the germline V gene. CDR3 size: 14 residues. CDR3 bases: TGTGCCAGCTCAGCGAACAGGGGAGGTACTGAAGCTTTCTTT. Protein sequence: CASSANRGGTEAFF.

The chain employs TRBV30 and TRBJ1-4, with 7 positions matching TRBD1. V lost 3 bases, J lost 7 bases, and 11 bases stayed unmatched. The CDR3 has 15 residues. The germline CDR1 and CDR2 sequences are GTSNPN and SVGIG (reference sequence). The CDR3 protein is CAWRGIDRVAEKLFF. The CDR3 DNA is TGTGCCTGGAGAGGAATTGACAGGGTCGCTGAAAAACTGTTTTTT.

The rearrangement uses TRBV19 and TRBJ2-3; 8 bases line up with TRBD2. The V segment lost 7 bases and the J segment 3 bases; nucleotides outside the gene matches: 12. The CDR3 runs to 16 residues. The V gene's germline CDR1 is LNHDA and CDR2 SQIVND (reference sequence). The CDR3 nucleotides are TGTGCCAGTAAGGGGCTAGCGGGTGTGAGGACAGATACGCAGTATTTT. Translation: CASKGLAGVRTDTQYF.

This chain joins TRBV18 and TRBJ2-7; 7 bases fit TRBD2. This CDR3 has 18 amino acids. Germline assignment: CDR1 KGHSH and CDR2 LQKENI. J was trimmed by 2 bases and V by 3 bases; bases with no gene match: 16. The CDR3 DNA is TGTGCCAGCTCACCCCCGGGATATGTGGGAGGGAAAACCTACGAGCAGTACTTC. This codes for CASSPPGYVGGKTYEQYF.

V gene TRBV6-5 combines with J gene TRBJ1-2; 7 nucleotides line up with TRBD1. The V and J ends lost 11 bases and 7 bases, in that order; junction bases with no gene match: 19. The CDR3 contains 15 residues. The germline V gene encodes CDR1 MNHEY and CDR2 SVGAGI. CDR3 residues: CAGNPGTEILGGYTF. DNA of the CDR3: TGTGCCGGCAACCCCGGGACAGAGATATTGGGTGGCTACACCTTC.

This clone was observed a single time. The J gene is TRBJ1-1, the V gene TRBV5-1, with a possible D match to TRBD1 (6 bases). The CDR3 is 15 residues long. Trimming removed 0 bases at V and 0 bases at J, with 9 bases between. The germline gives CDR1 SGHRS, CDR2 YFSETQ. CDR3 nucleotide sequence: TGCGCCAGCAGCTTGGGGACAGTCCTGAACACTGAAGCTTTCTTT. Residues: CASSLGTVLNTEAFF. The whole variable domain, remainder taken from reference TRBV5-1 and TRBJ1-1, is KAGVTQTPRYLIKTRGQQVTLSCSPISGHRSVSWYQQTPGQGLQFLFEYFSETQRNKGNFPGRFSGRQFSNSRSEMNVSTLELGDSALYLCASSLGTVLNTEAFFGQGTRLTVV.

This clone was recorded once. The rearrangement uses TRBV7-9 and TRBJ1-2; 7 nucleotides agree with TRBD1. V shed 5 bases and J 6 bases; nucleotides not matched to a gene: 6. This CDR3 contains 13 residues. CDR1 is SEHNR and CDR2 is FQNEAQ in the germline V gene (reference sequence). The CDR3 DNA follows: TGTGCCAGCAGCGTACTCGGGACAGATGGCTACACCTTC. Protein product: CASSVLGTDGYTF.

The V call is TRBV29-1, the J call TRBJ2-2, with a tentative D call TRBD1 (5 bases). Germline-derived CDR1 and CDR2 are SQVTM and ANQGSEA. Trimming left V 3 bases short and J 6 bases short, with 8 bases between. The CDR3 is 12 residues long. The CDR3 sequence: CSVDQGSGELFF. For the CDR3, the DNA is TGCAGCGTTGATCAGGGTTCCGGGGAGCTGTTTTTT.

This chain joins TRBV7-9 and TRBJ1-5; D gene ambiguous. Germline-derived CDR1 and CDR2 are SEHNR and FQNEAQ (reference sequence). The CDR3 has 16 amino acids. Trimming pared 10 bases from V and 5 bases from J, leaving 24 bases between. The CDR3 sequence: CATSDPGIYSDQPQHF. The CDR3 DNA reads as TGTGCCACCTCCGACCCCGGGATATATTCGGATCAGCCCCAGCATTTT.

V is TRBV4-2 and J is TRBJ1-5; 8 bases are a match to TRBD1. V lost 4 bases to trimming and J lost 7 bases; unmatched junction nucleotides: 6. CDR1 and CDR2 (germline): LGHNA, YNFKEQ. The CDR3 extends over 14 amino acids. As DNA, the CDR3 is TGTGCCAGCAGCCCTGGACAGGGAACCCAGCCCCAGCATTTT. Its translation: CASSPGQGTQPQHF.

The rearrangement uses TRBV2 and TRBJ1-1, with D possibly TRBD1 on 6 matching bases. The germline CDR1 and CDR2 sequences are SNHLY and FYNNEI. V was trimmed by 6 bases and J by 5 bases, leaving 13 bases between them. CDR3 length: 13 amino acids. The CDR3 nucleotides read TGTGCCAGCAGCAGGGGCAGAGAAACTGAAGCTTTCTTT. Its protein is CASSRGRETEAFF.

J is TRBJ2-2 and V is TRBV5-3; D is uncertain. TRBV5-3 falls under the ORF class, with uncertain function. The CDR3 runs 15 residues. Trimming removed 5 bases from V and 2 bases from J, with 13 bases in between. CDR3 residues: CARRHILINTGELFF. DNA of the CDR3: TGTGCCAGAAGGCACATTCTTATTAACACCGGGGAGCTGTTTTTT.

About this clone: One junction end disagrees with the germline gene, perhaps due to a read error. The gene calls are TRBV28 and TRBJ2-3; D might be TRBD2 (6 bases). Looked up from germline, CDR1 is MDHEN and CDR2 is SYDVKM. CDR3 length: 14 residues. The CDR3 DNA is TGTGCCAGCAGTTTGGCGGGAAGCAGAGATACGCAGTATTTT. Translated: CASSLAGSRDTQYF.

The chain has TRBV18 and TRBJ2-5; 7 bases match TRBD1. The J call is doubtful: the DNA matches TRBJ2-7 better. The CDR3 length is 14 residues. Germline V lookup: CDR1 KGHSH, CDR2 LQKENI. The CDR3 spells CASSPVQGAYEQYF. The CDR3 DNA reads TGTGCCAGCTCACCGGTCCAGGGGGCCTACGAGCAGTACTTC.